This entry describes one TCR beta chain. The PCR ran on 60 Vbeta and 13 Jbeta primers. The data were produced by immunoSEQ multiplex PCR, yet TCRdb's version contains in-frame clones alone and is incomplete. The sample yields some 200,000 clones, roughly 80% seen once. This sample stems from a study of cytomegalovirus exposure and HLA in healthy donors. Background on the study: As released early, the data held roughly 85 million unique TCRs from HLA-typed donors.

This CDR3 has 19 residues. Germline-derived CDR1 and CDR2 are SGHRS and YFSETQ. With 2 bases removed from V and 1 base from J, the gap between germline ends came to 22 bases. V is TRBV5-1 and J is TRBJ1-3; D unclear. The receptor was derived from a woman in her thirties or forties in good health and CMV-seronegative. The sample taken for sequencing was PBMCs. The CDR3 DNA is TGCGCCAGCAGCTTATCACACACAAACGCGCGGTCGTCTGGAAACACCATATATTTT. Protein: CASSLSHTNARSSGNTIYF.